This T cell receptor beta chain came from a study of blood T cell repertoires in COVID-19. Overall study: Acute-phase and convalescent COVID-19 samples originated in the United States, Italy and Spain. The cDNA or gDNA used as material had been derived from T cells, B-cell-depleted T cells, or PBMCs.

In the authors' workflow: Reference gene primer amplification yielded estimated nucleated cell counts. Sequencing was performed with immunoSEQ multiplex PCR; in TCRdb, only in-frame clones are kept and a portion is missing. The V and J calls and the clone size are those of that table, but D and trimming were determined from the DNA. The sample lists 200,000 or so clones; around 87% were seen once. Sequenced sample: peripheral blood. The origin of this receptor is a man aged 60 to 75 with acute or convalescent COVID-19.

The CDR3 DNA reads TGTGCCAGCTCACCTACGGGACACCCGAACACTGAAGCTTTCTTT. It is translated as CASSPTGHPNTEAFF. V gene TRBV18 combines with J gene TRBJ1-1; possibly TRBD1 for D (6 bases). The CDR3 totals 15 residues. From germline, CDR1 is KGHSH and CDR2 LQKENI. Trimming left V 3 bases short and J 1 base short, with 12 bases between.